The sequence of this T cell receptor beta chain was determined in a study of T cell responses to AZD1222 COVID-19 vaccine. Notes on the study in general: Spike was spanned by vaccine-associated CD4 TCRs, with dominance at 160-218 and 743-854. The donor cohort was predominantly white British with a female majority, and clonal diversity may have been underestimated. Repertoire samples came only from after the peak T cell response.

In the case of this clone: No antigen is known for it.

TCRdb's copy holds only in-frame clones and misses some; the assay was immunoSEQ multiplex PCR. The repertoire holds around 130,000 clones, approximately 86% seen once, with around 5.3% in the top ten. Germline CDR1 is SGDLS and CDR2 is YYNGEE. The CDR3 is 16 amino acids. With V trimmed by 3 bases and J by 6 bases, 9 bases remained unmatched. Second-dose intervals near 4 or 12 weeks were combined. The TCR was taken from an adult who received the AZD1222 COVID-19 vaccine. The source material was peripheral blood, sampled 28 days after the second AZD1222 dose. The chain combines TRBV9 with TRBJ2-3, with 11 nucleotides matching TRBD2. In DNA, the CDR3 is TGTGCCAGCAGCGCCTTAGCGGGGGGGCCGGGGGATACGCAGTATTTT. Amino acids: CASSALAGGPGDTQYF.